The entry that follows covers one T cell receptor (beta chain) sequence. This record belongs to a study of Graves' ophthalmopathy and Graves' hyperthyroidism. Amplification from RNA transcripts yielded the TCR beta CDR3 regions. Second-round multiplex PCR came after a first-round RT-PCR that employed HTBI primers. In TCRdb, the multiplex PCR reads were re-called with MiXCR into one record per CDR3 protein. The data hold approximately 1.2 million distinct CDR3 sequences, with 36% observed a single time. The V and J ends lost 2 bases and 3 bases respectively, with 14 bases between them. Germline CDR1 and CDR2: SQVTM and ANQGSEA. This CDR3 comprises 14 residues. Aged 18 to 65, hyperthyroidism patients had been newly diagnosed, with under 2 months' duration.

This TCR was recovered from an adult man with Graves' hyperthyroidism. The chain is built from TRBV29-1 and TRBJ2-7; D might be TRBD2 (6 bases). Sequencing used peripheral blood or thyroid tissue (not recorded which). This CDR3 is CSVEKGEEGYEQYF. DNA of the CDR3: TGCAGCGTTGAAAAAGGGGAGGAGGGCTACGAGCAGTACTTC.